This TCR beta chain derives from a study of blood T cell repertoires in COVID-19. Assay used: immunoSEQ multiplex PCR; TCRdb lists only in-frame clones, some missing. This sample has about 230,000 clones, with about 80% found just once. The CDR3 totals 16 residues. The ends were cut back, 3 bases at V and 1 base at J, with 15 bases in the middle. Germline V gene data show CDR1 as SEHNR and CDR2 as FQNEAQ (reference sequence). The chain links TRBV7-9 to TRBJ1-1; D unresolved. This clonotype originated in a man aged 45 to 65 with active or convalescent COVID-19. Sequenced sample: peripheral blood. The CDR3 spells CASSLLISSWNTEAFF. Written as DNA, the CDR3 is TGTGCCAGCAGCTTGCTCATTTCCAGTTGGAACACTGAAGCTTTCTTT.